Following are 20 T cell receptor beta chains from one sample sequenced in a study of shared clonotypes between healthy human individuals. The protocol was immunoSEQ multiplex PCR, while the TCRdb copy is restricted to in-frame clones and leaves out a portion. The data contain 1,500,000 or so clones, approximately 98.5% of them seen just once; the ten biggest clones take up 0.3% to 0.45%. Sequencing input: naive CD4+ T cells sorted from blood. Regarding subset: CD45RA+ positively selected. The receptors here all came from a man aged 25-40 years in good health.

V and J are TRBV5-4 and TRBJ2-6; D is perhaps TRBD1 (6 bases). The CDR3 is 16 residues long. The germline V and J ends were trimmed by 4 bases and 2 bases, with 13 bases remaining between them. Per germline, CDR1 SGHNT and CDR2 YYREEE (reference sequence). This CDR3 reads CASSPSGVPGANVLTF. The CDR3 nucleotides are TGTGCCAGCAGCCCATCAGGGGTCCCTGGGGCCAACGTCCTGACTTTC.

The chain is built from TRBV6-5 and TRBJ2-7; D is undetermined. Trimming removed 9 bases from V and 1 base from J, with 16 bases in between. CDR1 is MNHEY, CDR2 SVGAGI, per germline. The CDR3 is 14 amino acids. CDR3 DNA sequence: TGTGCCAGTGGAAAACAGCTAGGATCCTACGAGCAGTACTTC. Its translation is CASGKQLGSYEQYF.

The chain employs TRBV5-5 and TRBJ2-2, with D perhaps assigned TRBD1 or TRBD2 (5 bases each). V gave up 4 bases and J gave up 4 bases, with 14 bases separating them. Germline V gene sequence: CDR1 SGHKS, CDR2 YYEKEE (reference sequence). The CDR3 is 15 residues long. The CDR3, as DNA: TGTGCCAGCAGCACCGGGACCGCTTTCACCGGGGAGCTGTTTTTT. Its translation is CASSTGTAFTGELFF. Looking up the rest from reference TRBV5-5 and TRBJ2-2 gives the full variable domain: DAGVTQSPTHLIKTRGQQVTLRCSPISGHKSVSWYQQVLGQGPQFIFQYYEKEERGRGNFPDRFSARQFPNYSSELNVNALLLGDSALYLCASSTGTAFTGELFFGEGSRLTVL.

The chain couples TRBV18 to TRBJ1-4; D is possibly TRBD1 (6 bases). Per germline, CDR1 KGHSH and CDR2 LQKENI. CDR3 length: 13 residues. V was trimmed by 4 bases and J by 8 bases, leaving 11 bases between them. CDR3 amino acids: CASSRGAGEKLFF. The CDR3 bases are TGTGCCAGCTCACGGGGGGCAGGCGAAAAACTGTTTTTT.

The genes are TRBV7-9 and TRBJ2-2; D ambiguous. The CDR3 loop spans 16 amino acids. V was trimmed by 5 bases and J by 0 bases, leaving 13 bases between them. Germline assignment: CDR1 SEHNR and CDR2 FQNEAQ (reference sequence). CDR3 protein: CASSHRRTSNTGELFF. DNA of the CDR3: TGTGCCAGCAGCCACCGGCGGACCTCGAACACCGGGGAGCTGTTTTTT.

The chain joins TRBV27 to TRBJ2-5; D might be TRBD2 (6 bases). This CDR3 is 15 amino acids long. V was cut by 2 bases and J by 5 bases, with 15 bases left in between. The V gene's germline CDR1 is MNHEY and CDR2 SMNVEV (reference sequence). The CDR3 protein is CASSLGGARRETQYF. In DNA, the CDR3 is TGTGCCAGCAGTTTAGGAGGGGCGCGGCGGGAGACCCAGTACTTC.

The sample holds one count of this clone. V gene TRBV5-5 combines with J gene TRBJ2-2, with 13 positions matching TRBD2. The CDR3 is 18 residues long. With 2 bases clipped from V and 1 base from J, the junction kept 5 bases outside the gene matches. Germline lookup yields CDR1 SGHKS and CDR2 YYEKEE (reference sequence). The CDR3 sequence is CASSLPGLAGLNTGELFF. CDR3 DNA sequence: TGTGCCAGCAGCTTACCGGGACTAGCGGGATTGAACACCGGGGAGCTGTTTTTT.

V and J are TRBV28 and TRBJ2-1; D may be TRBD2 (6 bases). Trimming took off 5 bases at V and 9 bases at J, with 23 bases between the two ends. CDR3 size: 16 residues. Germline values: CDR1 MDHEN, CDR2 SYDVKM. The CDR3 region is CASSNAPGRKGGEQFF. DNA of the CDR3: TGTGCCAGCAGTAACGCCCCGGGGAGGAAGGGCGGTGAGCAGTTCTTC. The full variable domain, with the rest looked up from reference TRBV28 and TRBJ2-1, is DVKVTQSSRYLVKRTGEKVFLECVQDMDHENMFWYRQDPGLGLRLIYFSYDVKMKEKGDIPEGYSVSREKKERFSLILESASTNQTSMYLCASSNAPGRKGGEQFFGPGTRLTVL.

About this clone: This specimen includes other DNA sequences encoding the same CDR3. This chain connects TRBV11-2 to TRBJ2-7, with D uncertain. V lost 5 bases and J lost 0, with 5 bases in between. The CDR3 length is 12 residues. Per germline, CDR1 SGHAT and CDR2 FQNNGV. CDR3: CASSRSSYEQYF. The CDR3 DNA is TGTGCCAGCAGCCGGTCCTCCTACGAGCAGTACTTC.

The chain combines TRBV21-1 with TRBJ2-1; TRBD1, as called in the table, went unchecked against the DNA. TRBV21-1 is a known pseudogene. This CDR3 has 15 residues. The CDR3, as DNA: TGTGCCAGCAGCTTGCCGGGACAGGGGGTAGGTGAGCAGTTCTTC. Its protein product is CASSLPGQGVGEQFF.

The V gene is TRBV18, the J gene TRBJ1-5; maybe TRBD1 (6 bases). Deletions cut 6 bases from V and 4 bases from J, with 22 bases between. The CDR3 contains 17 residues. Per the germline V gene, CDR1 is KGHSH and CDR2 is LQKENI. As DNA, the CDR3 is TGTGCCAGCTCGGGGGACAACCCCCGGCTCCTAAATCAGCCCCAGCATTTT. Encoded protein: CASSGDNPRLLNQPQHF.

This chain links TRBV18 with TRBJ1-2; D is possibly TRBD1 (6 bases). CDR3 size: 13 residues. Germline loops: CDR1 KGHSH, CDR2 LQKENI. V dropped 2 bases and J dropped 6 bases, with 10 bases sitting between them. The CDR3 bases are TGTGCCAGCTCACCAGGAACAGGGCATGGCTACACCTTC. It codes for CASSPGTGHGYTF.

A remark on this clone: Additional DNA sequences in this sample encode the identical CDR3. The chain uses TRBV11-2 and TRBJ2-6; D gene uncertain. Trimming shortened V by 3 bases and J by 2 bases, and 2 bases separated the two germline ends. The V gene's germline CDR1 is SGHAT and CDR2 FQNNGV. The length of the CDR3 is 13 residues. CDR3 protein: CASSFPGANVLTF. The CDR3 bases are TGTGCCAGCAGCTTCCCTGGGGCCAACGTCCTGACTTTC. The full variable domain, in which reference TRBV11-2 and TRBJ2-6 provide the parts outside the CDR3, is EAGVAQSPRYKIIEKRQSVAFWCNPISGHATLYWYQQILGQGPKLLIQFQNNGVVDDSQLPKDRFSAERLKGVDSTLKIQPAKLEDSAVYLCASSFPGANVLTFGAGSRLTVL.

The rearrangement uses TRBV5-4 and TRBJ2-7, with TRBD2 identical over 11 bases. This CDR3 region has 14 residues. Germline V lookup: CDR1 SGHNT, CDR2 YYREEE (reference sequence). Losses at the gene ends were 7 bases for V and 3 bases for J; bases not matched to a gene: 6. The CDR3 bases are TGTGCCAGCGGCCCCACTAGCGGGAGCTACGAGCAGTACTTC. The encoded protein is CASGPTSGSYEQYF. The complete variable domain, with remaining parts taken from reference TRBV5-4 and TRBJ2-7, reads ETGVTQSPTHLIKTRGQQVTLRCSSQSGHNTVSWYQQALGQGPQFIFQYYREEENGRGNFPPRFSGLQFPNYSSELNVNALELDDSALYLCASGPTSGSYEQYFGPGTRLTVT.

This chain links TRBV19 with TRBJ2-3; TRBD1 might be the D (6 bases). From germline, CDR1 is LNHDA and CDR2 SQIVND (reference sequence). This CDR3 comprises 17 residues. Trimming took 6 bases from V and 0 from J, leaving 19 bases between them. CDR3 sequence reads: CASRRTDVFLSTDTQYF. CDR3 DNA: TGTGCCAGTAGGCGGACAGACGTTTTCCTTAGCACAGATACGCAGTATTTT.

The genes are TRBV5-1 and TRBJ2-1, with 7 bases that match TRBD2. J lost 6 bases, V lost 0 bases, and 6 bases had no gene match. The CDR3 sequence is 15 residues long. The germline CDR1 and CDR2 sequences are SGHRS and YFSETQ. The CDR3 sequence is CASSLEREPLNEQFF. CDR3 DNA sequence: TGCGCCAGCAGCTTGGAGCGGGAACCCCTCAATGAGCAGTTCTTC. Full variable domain (outside the CDR3, taken from reference TRBV5-1 and TRBJ2-1): KAGVTQTPRYLIKTRGQQVTLSCSPISGHRSVSWYQQTPGQGLQFLFEYFSETQRNKGNFPGRFSGRQFSNSRSEMNVSTLELGDSALYLCASSLEREPLNEQFFGPGTRLTVL.

The chain employs TRBV28 and TRBJ2-4; no firm D call. This CDR3 contains 15 residues. Trimming shortened V by 2 bases and J by 0 bases, and 8 bases separated the two germline ends. The germline V gene encodes CDR1 MDHEN and CDR2 SYDVKM. For the CDR3, the DNA is TGTGCCAGCAGTTTAGGTGTAGTAGCCAAAAACATTCAGTACTTC. Translated: CASSLGVVAKNIQYF.

V gene TRBV29-1 combines with J gene TRBJ2-7; TRBD2 agrees at 10 bases. The ends lost 7 bases at V and 2 bases at J; junction bases unmatched: 5. Germline V gene sequence: CDR1 SQVTM, CDR2 ANQGSEA. The length of the CDR3 is 13 residues. DNA of the CDR3: TGCAGCGCCGGACTAGCGGATACCTACGAGCAGTACTTC. This codes for CSAGLADTYEQYF.

V gene TRBV5-4 combines with J gene TRBJ2-1; 8 bases are shared with TRBD2. Germline V gives CDR1 SGHNT, CDR2 YYREEE (reference sequence). J was trimmed by 6 bases and V by 4 bases; bases with no gene match: 3. The CDR3 is 13 amino acids. The CDR3: CASSIGLANEQFF. CDR3 DNA: TGTGCCAGCAGCATCGGACTAGCCAATGAGCAGTTCTTC.

V gene TRBV28 combines with J gene TRBJ2-1; D is possibly TRBD1 or TRBD2 (5 bases each). Germline V lookup: CDR1 MDHEN, CDR2 SYDVKM. V was trimmed by 5 bases and J by 0 bases, leaving 29 bases between them. CDR3 length equals 21 residues. The CDR3 nucleotides read TGTGCCAGCAGTCCAACAGGCCCACGGGGCTCCAGAGGAACCTCCTACAATGAGCAGTTCTTC. It specifies CASSPTGPRGSRGTSYNEQFF.